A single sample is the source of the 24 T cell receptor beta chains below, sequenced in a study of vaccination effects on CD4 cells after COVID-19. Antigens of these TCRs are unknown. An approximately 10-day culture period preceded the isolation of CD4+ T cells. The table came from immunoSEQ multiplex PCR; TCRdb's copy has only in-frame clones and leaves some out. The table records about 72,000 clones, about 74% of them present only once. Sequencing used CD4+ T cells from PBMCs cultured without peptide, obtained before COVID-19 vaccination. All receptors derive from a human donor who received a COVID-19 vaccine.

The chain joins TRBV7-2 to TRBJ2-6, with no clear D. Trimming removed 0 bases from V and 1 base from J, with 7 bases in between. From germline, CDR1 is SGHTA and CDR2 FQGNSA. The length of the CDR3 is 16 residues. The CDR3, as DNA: TGTGCCAGCAGCTTAGCTCCACAGTCTGGGGCCAACGTCCTGACTTTC. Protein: CASSLAPQSGANVLTF.

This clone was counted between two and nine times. The CDR3 sequence is CASSLVSLGNQPQHF. The CDR3 DNA reads as TGTGCCAGCAGCTTAGTTTCCTTAGGCAATCAGCCCCAGCATTTT. The rearrangement uses TRBV7-2 and TRBJ1-5; unclear D gene. Germline loops: CDR1 SGHTA, CDR2 FQGNSA. The V and J ends lost 1 base and 2 bases respectively, with 9 bases between them. The CDR3 is 15 residues long.

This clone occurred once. CDR3 nucleotide sequence: TGTGCCTGGAGTGGGGGAGTGAATCAGCCCCAGCATTTT. This translates into CAWSGGVNQPQHF. The rearrangement joins TRBV30 to TRBJ1-5; D ambiguous. Germline CDR1 is GTSNPN and CDR2 is SVGIG (reference sequence). V was pared by 1 base and J by 4 bases, with 8 bases between. The CDR3 contains 13 residues.

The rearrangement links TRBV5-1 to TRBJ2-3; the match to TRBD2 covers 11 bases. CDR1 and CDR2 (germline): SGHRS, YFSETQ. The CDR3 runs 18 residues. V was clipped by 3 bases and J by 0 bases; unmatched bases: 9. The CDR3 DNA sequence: TGCGCCAGCAGCTCCGGGACTAGCGGAAGCTCTAGCACAGATACGCAGTATTTT. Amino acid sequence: CASSSGTSGSSSTDTQYF.

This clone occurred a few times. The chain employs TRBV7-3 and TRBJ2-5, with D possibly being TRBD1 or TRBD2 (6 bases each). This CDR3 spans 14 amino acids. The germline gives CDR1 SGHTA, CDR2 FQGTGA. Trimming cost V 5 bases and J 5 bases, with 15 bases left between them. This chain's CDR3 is CASSRDGGTETQYF. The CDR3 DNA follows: TGTGCCAGCAGCCGGGACGGGGGCACGGAGACCCAGTACTTC.

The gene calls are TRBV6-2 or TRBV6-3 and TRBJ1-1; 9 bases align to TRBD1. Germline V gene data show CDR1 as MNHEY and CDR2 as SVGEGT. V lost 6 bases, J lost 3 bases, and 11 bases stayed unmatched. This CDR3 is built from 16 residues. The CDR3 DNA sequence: TGTGCCAGCAGCTTGGTCGGGACAGGGCGGGACACTGAAGCTTTCTTT. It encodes CASSLVGTGRDTEAFF.

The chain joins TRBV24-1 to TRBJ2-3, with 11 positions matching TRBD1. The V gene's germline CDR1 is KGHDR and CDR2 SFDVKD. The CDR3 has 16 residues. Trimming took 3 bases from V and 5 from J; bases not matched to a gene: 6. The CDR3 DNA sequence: TGTGCCACCAGTGATGCTGGACAGGGGGCAGGAGATACGCAGTATTTT. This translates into CATSDAGQGAGDTQYF.

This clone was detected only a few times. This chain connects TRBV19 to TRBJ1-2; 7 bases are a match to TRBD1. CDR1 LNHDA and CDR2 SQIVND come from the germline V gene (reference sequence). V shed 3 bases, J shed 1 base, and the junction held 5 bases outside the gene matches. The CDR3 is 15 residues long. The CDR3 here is CASSIRDSFNYGYTF. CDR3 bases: TGTGCCAGTAGTATTCGGGACAGTTTTAACTATGGCTACACCTTC.

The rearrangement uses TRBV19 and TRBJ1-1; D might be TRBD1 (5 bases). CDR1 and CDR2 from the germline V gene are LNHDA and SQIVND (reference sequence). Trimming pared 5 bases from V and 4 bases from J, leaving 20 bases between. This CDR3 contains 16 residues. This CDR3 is CASSAPGLPMGTEAFF. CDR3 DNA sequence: TGTGCCAGTAGTGCACCGGGACTACCTATGGGCACTGAAGCTTTCTTT.

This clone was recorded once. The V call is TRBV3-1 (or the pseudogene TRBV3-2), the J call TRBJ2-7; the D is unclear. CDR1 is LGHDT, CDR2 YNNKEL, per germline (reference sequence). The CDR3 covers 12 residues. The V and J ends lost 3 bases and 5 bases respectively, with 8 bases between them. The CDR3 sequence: CASSQGYNEQYV. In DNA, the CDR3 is TGTGCCAGCAGCCAGGGATATAACGAGCAGTACGTC.

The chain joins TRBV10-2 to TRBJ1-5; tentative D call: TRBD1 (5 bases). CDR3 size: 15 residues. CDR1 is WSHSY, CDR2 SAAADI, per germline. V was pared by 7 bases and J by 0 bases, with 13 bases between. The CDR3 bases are TGCGCCAGCACGAGGGACGGATCTAGCAATCAGCCCCAGCATTTT. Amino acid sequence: CASTRDGSSNQPQHF.

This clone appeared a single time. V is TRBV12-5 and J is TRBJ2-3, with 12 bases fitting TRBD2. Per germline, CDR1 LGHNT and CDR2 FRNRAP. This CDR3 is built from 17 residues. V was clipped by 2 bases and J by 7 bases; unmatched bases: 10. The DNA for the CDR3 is TGTGCTAGTGGTTTGCCCCCTAGCGGGGGGGCCACCCATACGCAGTATTTT. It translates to CASGLPPSGGATHTQYF.

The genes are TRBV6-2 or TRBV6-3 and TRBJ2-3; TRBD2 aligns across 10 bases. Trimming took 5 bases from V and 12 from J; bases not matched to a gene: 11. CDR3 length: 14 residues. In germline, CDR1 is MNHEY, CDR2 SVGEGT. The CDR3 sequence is CASSSGGAKREQYF. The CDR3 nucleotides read TGTGCCAGCAGTAGCGGGGGGGCAAAACGTGAACAGTATTTT.

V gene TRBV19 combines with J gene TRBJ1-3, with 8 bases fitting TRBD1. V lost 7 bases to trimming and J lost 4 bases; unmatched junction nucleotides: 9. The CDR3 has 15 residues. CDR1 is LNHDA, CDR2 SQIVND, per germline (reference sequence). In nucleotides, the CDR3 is TGTGCCAGTACCCTGGACAGGGATGGAGGAAACACCATATATTTT. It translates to CASTLDRDGGNTIYF.

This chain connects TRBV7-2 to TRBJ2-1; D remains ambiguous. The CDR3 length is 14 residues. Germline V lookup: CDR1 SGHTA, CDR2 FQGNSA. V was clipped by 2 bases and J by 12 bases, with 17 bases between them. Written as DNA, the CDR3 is TGTGCCAGCAGCTTATCCCAAAATGTGGATGTGCAGTTCTTC. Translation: CASSLSQNVDVQFF.

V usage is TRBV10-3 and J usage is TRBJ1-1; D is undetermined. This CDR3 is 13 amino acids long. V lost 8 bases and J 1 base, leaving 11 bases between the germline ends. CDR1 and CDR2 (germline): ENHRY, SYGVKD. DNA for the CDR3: TGTGCCATCGCCGCTCGGGAGAACACTGAAGCTTTCTTT. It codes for CAIAARENTEAFF.

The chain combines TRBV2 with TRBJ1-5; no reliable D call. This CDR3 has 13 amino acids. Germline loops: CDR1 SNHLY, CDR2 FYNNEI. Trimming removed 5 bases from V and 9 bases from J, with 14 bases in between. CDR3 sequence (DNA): TGTGCCAGCAGTCAAAACCTTTCCGGGCCCCAGCATTTT. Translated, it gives CASSQNLSGPQHF.

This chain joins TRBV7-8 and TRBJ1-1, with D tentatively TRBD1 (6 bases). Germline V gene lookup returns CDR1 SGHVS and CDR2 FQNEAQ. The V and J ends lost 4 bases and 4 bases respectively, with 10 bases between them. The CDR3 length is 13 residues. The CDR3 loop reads CASSSTGTTEAFF. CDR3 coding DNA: TGTGCCAGCAGCTCAACAGGGACCACTGAAGCTTTCTTT. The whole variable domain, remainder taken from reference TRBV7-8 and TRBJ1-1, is GAGVSQSPRYKVAKRGQDVALRCDPISGHVSLFWYQQALGQGPEFLTYFQNEAQLDKSGLPSDRFFAERPEGSVSTLKIQRTQQEDSAVYLCASSSTGTTEAFFGQGTRLTVV.

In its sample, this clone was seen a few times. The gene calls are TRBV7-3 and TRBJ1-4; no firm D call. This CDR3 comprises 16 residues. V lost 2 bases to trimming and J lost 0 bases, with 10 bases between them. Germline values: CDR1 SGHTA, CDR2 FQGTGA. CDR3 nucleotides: TGTGCCAGCAGCTTATACGGTGGTGCAACTAATGAAAAACTGTTTTTT. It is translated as CASSLYGGATNEKLFF.

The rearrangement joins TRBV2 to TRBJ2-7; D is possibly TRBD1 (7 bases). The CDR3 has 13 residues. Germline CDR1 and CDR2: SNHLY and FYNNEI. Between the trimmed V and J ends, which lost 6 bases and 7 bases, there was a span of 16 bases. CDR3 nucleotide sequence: TGTGCCAGCAGGCGGGACAGAGAAACTGAGCAGTACGTC. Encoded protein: CASRRDRETEQYV.

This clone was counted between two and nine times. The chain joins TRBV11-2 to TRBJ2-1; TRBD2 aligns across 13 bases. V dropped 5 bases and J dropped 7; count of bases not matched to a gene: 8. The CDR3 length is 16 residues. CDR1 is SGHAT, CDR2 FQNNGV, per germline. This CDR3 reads CASSPRTSGGRNEQFF. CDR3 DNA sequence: TGTGCCAGCAGCCCCCGGACTAGCGGGGGAAGGAATGAGCAGTTCTTC.

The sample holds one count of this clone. The CDR3 DNA is TGTGCCAGCGAAATGACAGGGTACAATGAGCAGTTCTTC. Its translation: CASEMTGYNEQFF. This chain connects TRBV2 to TRBJ2-1; TRBD1 matches 7 bases. The germline V gene has CDR1 SNHLY and CDR2 FYNNEI. The CDR3 has 13 residues. V shed 8 bases, J shed 4 bases, and the junction held 5 bases outside the gene matches.

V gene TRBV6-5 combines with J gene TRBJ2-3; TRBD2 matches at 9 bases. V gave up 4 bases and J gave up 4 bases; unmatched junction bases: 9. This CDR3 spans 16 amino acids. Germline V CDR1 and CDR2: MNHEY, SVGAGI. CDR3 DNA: TGTGCCAGCAGTTTCCTAAGACTAGCGGAGCCAGATACGCAGTATTTT. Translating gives CASSFLRLAEPDTQYF.

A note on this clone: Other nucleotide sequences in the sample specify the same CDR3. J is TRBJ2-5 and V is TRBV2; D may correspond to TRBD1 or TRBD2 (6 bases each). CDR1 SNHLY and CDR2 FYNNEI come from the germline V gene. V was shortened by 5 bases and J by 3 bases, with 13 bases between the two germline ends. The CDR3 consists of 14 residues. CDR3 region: CASSPLRGEETQYF. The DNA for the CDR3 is TGTGCCAGCAGTCCATTGAGGGGGGAAGAGACCCAGTACTTC. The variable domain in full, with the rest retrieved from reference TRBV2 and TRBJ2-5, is EPEVTQTPSHQVTQMGQEVILRCVPISNHLYFYWYRQILGQKVEFLVSFYNNEISEKSEIFDDQFSVERPDGSNFTLKIRSTKLEDSAMYFCASSPLRGEETQYFGPGTRLLVL.